This is a list of T cell receptor beta chains from one sample in a study of T cell responses to AZD1222 COVID-19 vaccine. Data came from immunoSEQ multiplex PCR; TCRdb stores just in-frame clones and leaves some out. The sample holds 150,000 to 200,000 clones, 90% to 95% seen once. Here the sequenced sample was peripheral blood, taken 28 days after the second AZD1222 dose. These receptors were taken from an adult who received the AZD1222 COVID-19 vaccine. Both conserved end residues are part of each CDR3. D genes are given only for firm matches. Clone size appears in some rows only: once, few, many, or a class for an expanded clone.

V gene	J gene	clone size	D gene	CDR3 protein	CDR3 DNA
TRBV24-1	TRBJ1-2	.	.	CATSDTPGTINYGYTF	TGTGCCACCAGTGATACGCCCGGGACTATCAACTATGGCTACACCTTC
TRBV7-3	TRBJ2-3	.	.	CASSSGTEGTQYF	TGTGCCAGCAGCTCCGGGACGGAGGGCACGCAGTATTTT
TRBV6-5	TRBJ1-2	few	.	CASSYGPNNYGYTF	TGTGCCAGCAGTTACGGACCTAATAACTATGGCTACACCTTC
TRBV6-5	TRBJ2-5	.	.	CASSLTGRILETQYF	TGTGCCAGCAGCCTGACAGGCCGAATTCTAGAGACCCAGTACTTC
TRBV14	TRBJ2-7	.	.	CASSPRRAGRTYEQYF	TGTGCCAGCAGTCCACGGAGGGCGGGGCGGACCTACGAGCAGTACTTC
TRBV5-6	TRBJ1-1	.	.	CASSRRDGWNTEAFF	TGTGCCAGCAGCCGGAGGGACGGGTGGAACACTGAAGCTTTCTTT
TRBV5-6	TRBJ2-7	once	TRBD1	CASSWTGQVTYEQYF	TGTGCCAGCAGCTGGACCGGACAGGTAACCTACGAGCAGTACTTC
TRBV3-1/TRBV3-2	TRBJ1-1	once	.	CASSPSQGRANTEAFF	TGTGCCAGCAGCCCCTCCCAGGGGAGGGCGAACACTGAAGCTTTCTTT
TRBV20-1	TRBJ2-5	.	.	CSGSPRETQYF	TGCAGTGGATCACCCCGGGAGACCCAGTACTTC
TRBV18	TRBJ1-2	.	.	CASSPSESRLNGYTF	TGTGCCAGCTCACCATCCGAATCCAGGCTAAATGGCTACACCTTC
TRBV18	TRBJ1-1	.	.	CASSPRGGAYTEAFF	TGTGCCAGCTCACCAAGGGGGGGGGCTTACACTGAAGCTTTCTTT
TRBV9	TRBJ2-7	.	TRBD1	CASSVGTGVSYEQYF	TGTGCCAGCAGCGTAGGGACAGGGGTCTCCTACGAGCAGTACTTC
TRBV9	TRBJ1-1	.	TRBD1	CASSGTGGSTEAFF	TGTGCCAGCAGCGGGACAGGGGGGTCCACTGAAGCTTTCTTT
TRBV19	TRBJ1-5	once	.	CASSLLQARAGQPQHF	TGTGCCAGTAGTCTACTACAGGCCCGGGCTGGCCAGCCCCAGCATTTT
TRBV7-9	TRBJ2-7	.	TRBD1	CASSEGAGEQYF	TGTGCCAGCAGCGAGGGGGCAGGGGAGCAGTACTTC
TRBV19	TRBJ1-5	.	.	CACSIEPYSNQPQHF	TGTGCCTGTTCTATCGAACCCTATAGCAATCAGCCCCAGCATTTT
TRBV11-3	TRBJ2-1	.	TRBD2	CASSPGLAGEEEQFF	TGTGCCAGCAGCCCAGGACTAGCGGGGGAGGAGGAGCAGTTCTTC
TRBV9	TRBJ2-5	.	.	CASSVGSEETQYF	TGTGCCAGCAGCGTAGGATCAGAAGAGACCCAGTACTTC
TRBV6-5	TRBJ2-2	.	TRBD1	CASTPQGANTGELFF	TGTGCCAGCACCCCTCAGGGGGCGAACACCGGGGAGCTGTTTTTT
TRBV6-5	TRBJ1-1	.	.	CTAQGNTEAFF	TGTACCGCCCAGGGGAACACTGAAGCTTTCTTT
TRBV10-2	TRBJ2-3	.	.	CATSPAADTQYF	TGCGCCACCTCCCCGGCGGCAGATACGCAGTATTTT
TRBV3-1/TRBV3-2	TRBJ1-2	.	.	CASSKRTENYGYTF	TGTGCCAGCAGCAAGCGGACGGAAAACTATGGCTACACCTTC
TRBV7-9	TRBJ2-7	once	.	CASGSISYEQYF	TGTGCCAGCGGGTCGATCTCCTACGAGCAGTACTTC
TRBV5-1	TRBJ2-2	.	TRBD1	CASSLAGTVDTGELFF	TGCGCCAGCAGCTTGGCCGGGACAGTTGACACCGGGGAGCTGTTTTTT
TRBV27	TRBJ1-4	.	.	CASSLLSVANEKLFF	TGTGCCAGCAGTTTATTGAGTGTAGCGAATGAAAAACTGTTTTTT
TRBV19	TRBJ1-5	.	.	CASNSVGDFDQPQHF	TGTGCCAGTAATTCGGTCGGGGACTTCGATCAGCCCCAGCATTTT
TRBV7-8	TRBJ1-2	.	.	CASSLGAGDYGYTF	TGTGCCAGCAGCTTAGGGGCAGGGGACTATGGCTACACCTTC
TRBV6-5	TRBJ1-5	.	TRBD1	CASSLQGFNQPQHF	TGTGCCAGCAGTTTACAGGGGTTCAATCAGCCCCAGCATTTT
TRBV2	TRBJ1-1	.	.	CASTLDGGSTEAFF	TGTGCCAGCACTCTGGACGGGGGGTCTACTGAAGCTTTCTTT
TRBV29-1	TRBJ1-2	.	.	CSVGSDSTYGYTF	TGCAGCGTTGGTTCGGACAGTACCTATGGCTACACCTTC
TRBV5-1	TRBJ1-1	.	.	CASSLDPGAGTEAFF	TGCGCCAGCAGCTTGGACCCGGGGGCGGGCACTGAAGCTTTCTTT
TRBV2	TRBJ2-7	.	.	CASSVPYEQYF	TGTGCCAGCAGTGTTCCCTACGAGCAGTACTTC
TRBV7-2	TRBJ2-7	.	.	CASSLGVGSYEQYF	TGTGCCAGCAGCTTAGGGGTGGGCTCCTACGAGCAGTACTTC
TRBV9	TRBJ1-1	once	TRBD1	CASSKLTGLNTEAFF	TGTGCCAGCAGCAAGCTGACAGGGCTGAACACTGAAGCTTTCTTT
TRBV7-9	TRBJ1-2	.	.	CASSQQGIDGYTF	TGTGCCAGCAGCCAACAGGGTATCGATGGCTACACCTTC
TRBV18	TRBJ1-3	.	.	CASSLQGSGNTIYF	TGTGCCAGCTCACTTCAGGGCTCTGGAAACACCATATATTTT
TRBV7-3	TRBJ1-3	once	.	CASSPEAGNTIYF	TGTGCCAGCAGCCCCGAAGCCGGAAACACCATATATTTT
TRBV7-8	TRBJ1-5	.	.	CASSPSRGYSNQPQHF	TGTGCCAGCAGTCCCTCAAGGGGGTATAGCAATCAGCCCCAGCATTTT
TRBV3-1/TRBV3-2	TRBJ1-1	.	.	CASSRGGTEAFF	TGTGCCAGCTCCCGTGGGGGGACTGAAGCTTTCTTT
TRBV7-9	TRBJ2-1	few	.	CASTPQYNEQFF	TGTGCCAGCACGCCCCAGTACAATGAGCAGTTCTTC
TRBV5-1	TRBJ2-7	.	TRBD1	CASSPGTGAYEQYF	TGCGCCAGCAGCCCCGGGACAGGGGCCTACGAGCAGTACTTC
TRBV27	TRBJ1-2	.	.	CASSERGYGYTF	TGTGCCAGCAGTGAGAGGGGTTATGGCTACACCTTC
TRBV19	TRBJ1-5	.	TRBD1	CASRQGIGNQPQHF	TGTGCCAGTCGACAGGGAATAGGCAATCAGCCCCAGCATTTT
TRBV5-4	TRBJ1-2	.	.	CASSRGQTDYGYTF	TGTGCCAGCAGCCGTGGGCAAACCGACTATGGCTACACCTTC
TRBV6-5	TRBJ2-6	.	.	CASGTGLSGANVLTF	TGTGCCAGTGGTACAGGGCTCTCTGGGGCCAACGTCCTGACTTTC
TRBV27	TRBJ1-1	.	.	CASRMGRVNTEAFF	TGTGCCAGCAGAATGGGACGGGTGAACACTGAAGCTTTCTTT
TRBV6-5	TRBJ1-6	.	.	CASSYSSLVNSPLHF	TGTGCCAGCAGTTACTCGTCGCTCGTAAATTCACCCCTCCACTTT